This T cell receptor beta chain was identified in a study of shared clonotypes between healthy human individuals. Overall study results and limits: For sorted subsets, rarefaction showed incomplete sequencing despite large depth.

The table lists this clone with a count of one. Its antigen is as yet unknown. Some clones are missing from TCRdb's copy, which holds only in-frame ones; the method was immunoSEQ multiplex PCR. The data show fewer than 1 million clones, around 96% seen once. Germline loops: CDR1 SGHRS, CDR2 YFSETQ. With V trimmed by 0 bases and J by 5 bases, 7 bases remained unmatched. The CDR3 spans 17 residues. Naive CD8 cells lacked CD45RO, underwent positive selection for CCR7 and left out terminally differentiated effector memory CD45RA+ cells. Sequenced material: naive CD8+ T cells sorted from blood. This sequence joins TRBV5-1 and TRBJ2-5, with 13 bases fitting TRBD2. This receptor was taken from a man younger than 45 in good health. CDR3 loop: CASSLGRTSGSLETQYF. Written as DNA, the CDR3 is TGCGCCAGCAGCTTGGGAAGGACTAGCGGGAGTTTGGAGACCCAGTACTTC.